This record concerns one T cell receptor beta chain sequence. What it recognizes is unknown. This sample is part of a study of blood T cells in healthy people across ages. There are 13 residues in the CDR3. Looked up from germline, CDR1 is MDHEN and CDR2 is SYDVKM. Deletions cut 10 bases from V and 0 bases from J, with 12 bases between. Then a second PCR, running about 6 to 12 cycles, was carried out with a sample-barcoded 5' primer and a J-beta primer mix. TCRdb re-called the 5' RACE reads with MiXCR, one entry per CDR3 protein. Altogether around 1,700,000 distinct CDR3 sequences are present, over 25% being singletons, with the ten largest covering around 7.7%. Overall study findings and caveats: Across the age range, TCR beta diversity per million T cells fell in a roughly linear way.

The sample was blood. This chain uses TRBV28 with TRBJ1-2; D not resolved. The clonotype originates from a woman aged 25 to 39 in good health. Written as DNA, the CDR3 is TGTGCCACCCGGTCATGGCCTAACTATGGCTACACCTTC. Amino acid sequence: CATRSWPNYGYTF.